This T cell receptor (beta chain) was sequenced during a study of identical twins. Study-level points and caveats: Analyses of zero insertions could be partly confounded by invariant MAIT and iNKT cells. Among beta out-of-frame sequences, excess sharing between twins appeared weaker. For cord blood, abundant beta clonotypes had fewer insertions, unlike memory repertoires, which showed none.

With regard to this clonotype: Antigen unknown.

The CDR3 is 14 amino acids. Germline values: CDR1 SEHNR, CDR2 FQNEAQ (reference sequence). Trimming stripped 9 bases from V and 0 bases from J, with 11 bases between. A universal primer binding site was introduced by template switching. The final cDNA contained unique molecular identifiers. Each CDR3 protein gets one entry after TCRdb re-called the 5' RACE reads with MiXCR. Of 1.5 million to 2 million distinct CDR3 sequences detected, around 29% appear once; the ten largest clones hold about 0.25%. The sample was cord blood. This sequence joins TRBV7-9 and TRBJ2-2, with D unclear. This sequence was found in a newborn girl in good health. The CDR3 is CARPRGPNTGELFF. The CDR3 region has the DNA TGTGCCAGACCCCGAGGTCCGAACACCGGGGAGCTGTTTTTT.